This T cell receptor beta chain appears in the sequencing data of a study of blood T cell repertoires in COVID-19. Looking at the study overall: From the United States, Italy and Spain came samples of acute and convalescent COVID-19. T cells, B-cell-depleted T cells, or PBMCs provided the cDNA or gDNA that served as material.

As handled by the study authors: From reference gene primer amplification, estimates of nucleated cell counts were derived. The protocol was immunoSEQ multiplex PCR, while the TCRdb copy is restricted to in-frame clones and leaves out a portion. V and J calls and clone size are as listed in that table; D and trimming were resolved from the DNA. The table lists approximately 230,000 clones, 86% of them singletons. The V gene's germline CDR1 is KGHSH and CDR2 LQKENI. The V end was cut by 3 bases, the J end by 5 bases, with 16 bases between. CDR3 size: 15 residues. Sequences were obtained from peripheral blood. This TCR came from a man aged 25-45 years who had recovered from COVID-19. The chain recombines TRBV18 with TRBJ1-1; perhaps TRBD1 as D (6 bases). CDR3 sequence: CASSPTVAGETEAFF. CDR3 coding DNA: TGTGCCAGCTCACCGACCGTGGCAGGGGAAACTGAAGCTTTCTTT.